A single T cell receptor beta chain is shown here with its context. No cognate antigen has been identified for it. Base qualities are not recorded, but no much larger clone differs from it by a single base. These data are taken from a study of blood T cell repertoires in COVID-19 (dated by TCRdb to 2018 to 2020). About the investigation overall: The collaborator samples originated in the United States, Italy and Spain and spanned the acute and convalescent phases of COVID-19. Sample metadata almost always included a de-identified subject ID, COVID-19 status, age in years and sex. The prospective study material was composed of cDNA or gDNA derived from T cells, B-cell-depleted T cells, or PBMCs. A freely available public database, intended as a resource for researchers studying the immune response to SARS-CoV-2, is where the repertoires were released. Deeply sampled blood TCRbeta repertoires from subjects exposed to, actively infected with, or recovered from COVID-19 were included in the dataset. Where HLA class I and class II types were available, the types were taken from metadata supplied by the sample provider, not from assay-based typing. The samples were drawn from two sources: the first 160 participants of the ongoing ImmuneRACE study, and approximately 1,300 subjects contributed by 6 global collaborators.

Results and caveats for the whole study, not just this receptor: The amount of clinical and demographic metadata varied by source and participant and was provided uncurated.

TCRbeta CDR3 regions were amplified from genomic DNA using the immunoSEQ Assay, a bias-controlled multiplex PCR. Turning to the authors' computational methods: Within the assay, amplification of reference gene primers was used to estimate how many nucleated cells each sample contained. To quantify the absolute abundance of each unique TCRbeta CDR3 rearrangement, sequence reads were collapsed and filtered. For each sample, productive Simpson clonality was calculated by taking the square root of Simpson's diversity index across productive rearrangements. Entries here come from immuneACCESS through TCRdb and include only in-frame sequences with V and J called. Some clones fail to appear in such tables; in the studies checked, an unresolved V gene covers under half of the shortfall, and the cause of the remainder is unknown. For V, J and clone size, that table is used; D and trimming come from the DNA. Across this sample there are about 400,000 clones, with roughly nine tenths seen only once. 1.5% to 2% of the sample is held by the ten biggest clonotypes.

V is pruned by 6 bases and J by 6 bases, leaving 5 bases of the junction without a gene match. Looking up the germline V gene yields CDR1 SGDLS and CDR2 YYNGEE. CDR3 length: 12 amino acids, cysteine to phenylalanine. The sequence is cut down to CDR3 DNA, 36 bases in frame from base 1. Participants in the prospective study were aged about 18 to 90 years, lived in 20 to 30 United States geographic areas, and enrolled through a virtual design. In the prospective study, cohorts were assigned on the basis of participant-reported clinical history obtained from a screening survey and a study questionnaire. Recovered participants in ImmuneRACE Cohort 3 were defined as having two consecutive negative NP/OP PCR tests, clearance from a healthcare professional, or resolution of symptoms. In the prospective study, mobile phlebotomists collected whole blood, serum and a nasopharyngeal or oropharyngeal swab from each participant. Prospective study participants could optionally give additional blood draws and questionnaires over an approximately two-month period. Before DNA extraction, blood samples from the prospective study were shipped at room temperature or frozen.

The source is a woman between 25 and 40 years old who had recovered from COVID-19. The rearranged segments are TRBV9 and TRBJ1-2, and 7 bases in between align with TRBD1. What was sequenced was PBMCs or T cells enriched from blood (not recorded which). The CDR3 region reads CASKEGAHGYTF. In nucleotides, the sequence is TGTGCCAGCAAGGAGGGGGCGCATGGCTACACCTTC. The entire variable domain, with the stretches around the CDR3 drawn from the reference TRBV9 and TRBJ1-2 proteins, is DSGVTQTPKHLITATGQRVTLRCSPRSGDLSVYWYQQSLDQGLQFLIQYYNGEERAKGNILERFSAQQFPDLHSELNLSSLELGDSALYFCASKEGAHGYTFGSGTRLTVV.